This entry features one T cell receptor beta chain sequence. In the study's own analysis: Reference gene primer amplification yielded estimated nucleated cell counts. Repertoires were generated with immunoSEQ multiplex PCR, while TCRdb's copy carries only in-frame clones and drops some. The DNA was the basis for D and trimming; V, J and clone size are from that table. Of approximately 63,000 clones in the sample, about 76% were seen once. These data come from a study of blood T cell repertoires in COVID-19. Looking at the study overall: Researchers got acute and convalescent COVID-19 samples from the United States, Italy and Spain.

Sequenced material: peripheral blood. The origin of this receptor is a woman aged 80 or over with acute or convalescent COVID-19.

The DNA of the CDR3 is TGTGCCAGTTCAGGGGCCTTGGACTATGGCTACACCTTC. Its translation is CASSGALDYGYTF. This chain uses TRBV28 with TRBJ1-2, with a possible D match to TRBD1 (6 bases). This CDR3 has 13 amino acids. Germline assignment: CDR1 MDHEN and CDR2 SYDVKM. V was trimmed by 9 bases and J by 3 bases, leaving 14 bases between them.